This T cell receptor (beta chain) is drawn from a study of T-cell memory formation after mild COVID-19. Study at large: Largely, the TCR clusters proved donor specific.

This clonotype was seen only a few times. The TCR alpha and TCR beta cDNA libraries, bearing sample barcodes and UMIs, were generated by 5'RACE using constant-segment primers. One entry per CDR3 protein, called by TCRdb with MiXCR from the 5' RACE reads. The table lists about 340,000 distinct CDR3 sequences, 10% to 15% of them singletons. The CDR3 is 18 amino acids. Germline V gene sequence: CDR1 MNHNY, CDR2 SVGAGI (reference sequence). V was shortened by 2 bases and J by 4 bases, with 21 bases between the two germline ends. Sequenced material: PBMCs or a T cell subset sorted from them (not recorded which). The receptor was derived from a man aged 18 to 35 who had mild COVID-19 (a few samples of this study predate the infection). Cell type and time point are not known. The chain has TRBV6-6 and TRBJ1-3, with D tentatively TRBD1 (6 bases). CDR3 amino acids: CASSYALRTGPGGNTIYF. The CDR3 bases are TGTGCCAGCAGTTACGCCCTCCGAACAGGGCCCGGCGGAAACACCATATATTTT.